This T cell receptor beta chain derives from a study of T cells in Graves' hyperthyroidism and ophthalmopathy. The authors obtained PBMCs from about 9 ml of fresh peripheral blood. Germline CDR1 and CDR2: SGHDN and FVKESK. The V end was cut by 1 base, the J end by 6 bases, with 9 bases between. The CDR3 runs to 14 residues. Amplification yielded TCR beta CDR3 regions, with RNA transcripts as the source. Carried out on the TCR CDR3, a first-round RT-PCR used the HTBI primer set. TCRdb recomputed calls from the multiplex PCR reads with MiXCR, one row per CDR3 protein. The table lists fewer than 650,000 distinct CDR3 sequences, 14% of them singletons.

The receptor's source is a woman aged 40 to 49 with Graves' hyperthyroidism. The specimen was blood. This sequence joins TRBV14 and TRBJ2-2, with D unresolved. CDR3 in amino acids: CASSQVEYAGELFF. The CDR3 bases are TGTGCCAGCAGCCAAGTTGAGTACGCCGGGGAGCTGTTTTTT.